Listed here is a single T cell receptor beta chain. This sample stems from a study of blood T cell repertoires in COVID-19. Clones were sequenced by immunoSEQ multiplex PCR, and TCRdb holds only the in-frame ones, with some missing. The repertoire consists of some 380,000 clones, with about four fifths occurring once and the leading ten covering 0.85% to 1.2%. This TCR derives from a human donor with acute or convalescent COVID-19. The donor label of this sample is uncertain. What was sequenced was peripheral blood.

CDR3 amino acids: CASSRFRDNNEQYF. The DNA of the CDR3 is TGTGCCAGCAGCAGATTCCGGGACAACAACGAGCAGTACTTC. The chain links TRBV7-8 to TRBJ2-7; possible D gene TRBD1, 6 bases. V shed 5 bases and J shed 5 bases, with 16 bases lying between them. Germline CDR1 reads SGHVS; CDR2 reads FQNEAQ. The CDR3 has 14 amino acids.